These 30 T cell receptor beta chains share one sample of origin, sequenced in a study of blood T cell repertoires in COVID-19. Some clones are missing from TCRdb's copy, which holds only in-frame ones; the method was immunoSEQ multiplex PCR. The sample yields some 380,000 clones, 80% to 90% seen once. Sequences were obtained from PBMCs or T cells enriched from blood (not recorded which). Source of these receptors: a man aged 25-40 years who had recovered from COVID-19.

The chain links TRBV19 to TRBJ1-1; 7 bases match TRBD1. Looked up from germline, CDR1 is LNHDA and CDR2 is SQIVND (reference sequence). J was trimmed by 4 bases and V by 4 bases; bases with no gene match: 6. The CDR3 has 14 residues. The DNA of the CDR3 is TGTGCCAGTAGTAAAGGACAGGTCGCCACTGAAGCTTTCTTT. Protein sequence: CASSKGQVATEAFF. Full variable domain (rest looked up from reference TRBV19 and TRBJ1-1): DGGITQSPKYLFRKEGQNVTLSCEQNLNHDAMYWYRQDPGQGLRLIYYSQIVNDFQKGDIAEGYSVSREKKESFPLTVTSAQKNPTAFYLCASSKGQVATEAFFGQGTRLTVV.

This clone occurred a few times. The V and J genes are TRBV5-1 and TRBJ1-4; D gene ambiguous. Trimming removed 1 base from V and 4 bases from J, with 11 bases in between. The CDR3 sequence is 15 residues long. Germline V gene data show CDR1 as SGHRS and CDR2 as YFSETQ. The CDR3 coding sequence is TGCGCCAGCAGCTTGACGGAGACCCATAATGAAAAACTGTTTTTT. Amino acids: CASSLTETHNEKLFF.

The chain uses TRBV18 and TRBJ2-1; 9 bases align to TRBD2. This CDR3 has 16 amino acids. With V trimmed by 9 bases and J by 5 bases, 14 bases remained unmatched. Germline V gives CDR1 KGHSH, CDR2 LQKENI. The CDR3 here is CASFFFLTSGNNEQFF. The CDR3, as DNA: TGTGCCAGTTTTTTTTTCTTGACTAGCGGAAACAATGAGCAGTTCTTC. The full variable domain, with the rest looked up from reference TRBV18 and TRBJ2-1, is NAGVMQNPRHLVRRRGQEARLRCSPMKGHSHVYWYRQLPEEGLKFMVYLQKENIIDESGMPKERFSAEFPKEGPSILRIQQVVRGDSAAYFCASFFFLTSGNNEQFFGPGTRLTVL.

This sequence joins TRBV10-1 and TRBJ1-2; 12 bases fit TRBD1. CDR1 is WNHNN and CDR2 is SYGVQD in the germline V gene (reference sequence). The CDR3 is made up of 17 amino acids. V shed 4 bases, J shed 0 bases, and the junction held 6 bases outside the gene matches. The CDR3 DNA is TGCGCCAGCAGTGCGGGGACAGGGGGCTATTCTAACTATGGCTACACCTTC. This encodes CASSAGTGGYSNYGYTF.

This clone was detected only once. The V call is TRBV27, the J call TRBJ2-5; D remains ambiguous. Germline-derived CDR1 and CDR2 are MNHEY and SMNVEV (reference sequence). Trimming cost V 0 bases and J 1 base, with 9 bases left between them. The CDR3 is made up of 15 amino acids. The CDR3 here is CASSLSPSLQETQYF. CDR3 bases: TGTGCCAGCAGTTTATCCCCAAGCCTCCAAGAGACCCAGTACTTC.

The count of this clone is one. Being one base from a much bigger clone, this may be a read error. The sample holds other DNA sequences that translate to the same CDR3. This chain uses TRBV5-4 with TRBJ1-2; 7 bases are a match to TRBD1. CDR1 is SGHNT and CDR2 is YYREEE in the germline V gene (reference sequence). The CDR3 length is 13 residues. After removal of 4 bases from V and 2 bases from J, the junction contained 2 bases not matched to a gene. CDR3 nucleotide sequence: TGTGCCAGCAGCCGGGACAGCAACTATGGCTACACCTTC. This codes for CASSRDSNYGYTF. The whole variable domain, remainder taken from reference TRBV5-4 and TRBJ1-2, is ETGVTQSPTHLIKTRGQQVTLRCSSQSGHNTVSWYQQALGQGPQFIFQYYREEENGRGNFPPRFSGLQFPNYSSELNVNALELDDSALYLCASSRDSNYGYTFGSGTRLTVV.

The V and J genes are TRBV4-1 and TRBJ2-2; no clear D gene. This CDR3 is 16 amino acids long. V dropped 0 bases and J dropped 6 bases, with 14 bases sitting between them. Germline loops: CDR1 MGHRA, CDR2 YSYEKL. The CDR3 nucleotides are TGCGCCAGCAGCCAAGAGCAATTCTTAGCTTCCGGGGAGCTGTTTTTT. As protein: CASSQEQFLASGELFF.

About this clone itself: The junction does not match germline at one end; this may be a read error. J is TRBJ2-7 and V is TRBV14; tentatively, D is TRBD2 (5 bases). The CDR3 length is 12 residues. Germline loops: CDR1 SGHDN, CDR2 FVKESK. CDR3 nucleotide sequence: TGTGCCAGCAGCCCTAAAGGTGGACTCAGAAAATTC. The encoded protein is CASSPKGGLRKF.

The V gene is TRBV4-1, the J gene TRBJ2-1; D remains ambiguous. Trimming took off 3 bases at V and 6 bases at J, with 12 bases between the two ends. The CDR3 sequence is 14 residues long. CDR1 is MGHRA, CDR2 YSYEKL, per germline. The CDR3 coding sequence is TGCGCCAGCAGCCAGGATAGGCTAGTCAATGAGCAGTTCTTC. It encodes CASSQDRLVNEQFF.

This clone appeared a single time. V is TRBV2 and J is TRBJ1-4; D gene ambiguous. The germline gives CDR1 SNHLY, CDR2 FYNNEI. Trimming removed 5 bases from V and 8 bases from J, with 21 bases in between. The CDR3 spans 16 residues. This CDR3 is CASSHSRTARGEKLFF. CDR3 sequence (DNA): TGTGCCAGCAGTCATTCTCGGACGGCCCGGGGAGAAAAACTGTTTTTT.

The chain couples TRBV7-2 to TRBJ2-5, with 9 bases that match TRBD1. Germline assignment: CDR1 SGHTA and CDR2 FQGNSA. This CDR3 has 16 residues. Trimming took 5 bases from V and 5 from J; bases not matched to a gene: 12. In nucleotides, the CDR3 is TGTGCCAGCAGCCAGGAAACAGGGGGCGCGTTCGAGACCCAGTACTTC. Its protein product is CASSQETGGAFETQYF.

For this clone: Other DNA sequences in this sample translate to the same CDR3. The gene calls are TRBV3-1 (or the pseudogene TRBV3-2) and TRBJ1-2; 10 bases line up with TRBD1. Per germline, CDR1 LGHDT and CDR2 YNNKEL (reference sequence). Trimming took 4 bases from V and 6 from J; bases not matched to a gene: 2. The length of the CDR3 is 13 residues. The CDR3 DNA is TGTGCCAGCAGCCGAGGACAGGGGGATGGCTACACCTTC. Amino acids: CASSRGQGDGYTF.

V is TRBV4-1 and J is TRBJ1-1, with 8 bases fitting TRBD1. V dropped 4 bases and J dropped 1; count of bases not matched to a gene: 8. Germline CDR1 is MGHRA and CDR2 is YSYEKL. This CDR3 region has 16 residues. This CDR3 is CASSLYRGQENTEAFF. The CDR3 DNA is TGCGCCAGCAGCCTTTACCGGGGACAGGAGAACACTGAAGCTTTCTTT.

The chain joins TRBV13 to TRBJ1-2; 10 bases map to TRBD1. The CDR3 length is 16 residues. V trimming: 4 bases; J trimming: 6 bases; junction bases outside the gene matches: 11. Germline assignment: CDR1 PRHDT and CDR2 FYEKMQ (reference sequence). In DNA, the CDR3 is TGTGCCAGCAGCTCCTCAGACCTGGGACAGGGGCATGGCTACACCTTC. Protein product: CASSSSDLGQGHGYTF.

The gene calls are TRBV7-8 and TRBJ2-7, with 10 bases matching TRBD1. The CDR3 runs to 15 residues. Germline CDR1 and CDR2: SGHVS and FQNEAQ. V lost 3 bases and J lost 3; bases outside the gene matches: 5. The CDR3 bases are TGTGCCAGCAGCTTGGCCGGGACAGGGGACTACGAGCAGTACTTC. The encoded protein is CASSLAGTGDYEQYF.

This clone was recorded once. The genes are TRBV18 and TRBJ1-2; TRBD1 matches 7 bases. CDR1 is KGHSH, CDR2 LQKENI, per germline. The CDR3 sequence is 16 residues long. V trimming: 4 bases; J trimming: 5 bases; junction bases outside the gene matches: 13. CDR3 in amino acids: CASSLPRGNEKYGYTF. CDR3 coding DNA: TGTGCCAGCTCACTTCCCAGGGGGAATGAGAAGTATGGCTACACCTTC.

This clone was seen only a few times. The chain has TRBV4-2 and TRBJ1-1; TRBD1 aligns across 8 bases. V was clipped by 2 bases and J by 1 base; unmatched bases: 6. The CDR3 is made up of 16 amino acids. Germline CDR1 LGHNA, CDR2 YNFKEQ. This CDR3 reads CASSQSGTGKNTEAFF. As DNA, the CDR3 is TGTGCCAGCAGCCAATCCGGGACAGGTAAGAACACTGAAGCTTTCTTT.

V usage is TRBV7-3 and J usage is TRBJ1-6; D call uncertain. Germline CDR1 and CDR2: SGHTA and FQGTGA. The CDR3 has 15 residues. With 2 bases removed from V and 5 bases from J, the gap between germline ends came to 10 bases. The CDR3 coding sequence is TGTGCCAGCAGCTTATCTTCGGGGAATAATTCACCCCTCCACTTT. Its translation is CASSLSSGNNSPLHF.

The chain uses TRBV15 and TRBJ2-3; 7 positions match TRBD2. In germline, CDR1 is LNHNV, CDR2 YYDKDF (reference sequence). The CDR3 covers 14 residues. J lost 1 base, V lost 8 bases, and 6 bases had no gene match. The CDR3 coding sequence is TGTGCCACCGGGGAGCGGGGACGCACAGATACGCAGTATTTT. This translates into CATGERGRTDTQYF.

This chain links TRBV3-1 (or the pseudogene TRBV3-2) with TRBJ1-2, with 10 bases fitting TRBD1. CDR3 size: 17 residues. J was trimmed by 2 bases and V by 1 base; bases with no gene match: 7. CDR1 LGHDT and CDR2 YNNKEL come from the germline V gene (reference sequence). CDR3: CASSQARDRGSNYGYTF. Written as DNA, the CDR3 is TGTGCCAGCAGCCAAGCCCGGGACAGGGGCTCCAACTATGGCTACACCTTC.

This chain joins TRBV2 and TRBJ1-2, with D tentatively TRBD1 (6 bases). Trimming took off 10 bases at V and 7 bases at J, with 13 bases between the two ends. The CDR3 is 11 residues long. The germline CDR1 and CDR2 sequences are SNHLY and FYNNEI. The CDR3 reads CANMTGGGYTF. The CDR3 DNA sequence: TGTGCCAACATGACAGGTGGTGGCTACACCTTC.

V usage is TRBV27 and J usage is TRBJ1-2; D gene uncertain. Germline CDR1 reads MNHEY; CDR2 reads SMNVEV (reference sequence). V lost 0 bases and J 6 bases, leaving 8 bases between the germline ends. This CDR3 has 13 residues. The CDR3 DNA reads as TGTGCCAGCAGTTTATCGGCGGCTGATGGCTACACCTTC. Translation gives CASSLSAADGYTF.

The CDR3, as DNA: TGCGCCAGCAGCTTGGGAGCAGGGGTCAATCAGCCCCAGCATTTT. It encodes CASSLGAGVNQPQHF. The chain links TRBV5-1 to TRBJ1-5; tentatively, D is TRBD1 (6 bases). The CDR3 has 15 residues. The V end was cut by 0 bases, the J end by 3 bases, with 10 bases between. Germline V gene lookup returns CDR1 SGHRS and CDR2 YFSETQ.

The CDR3 DNA reads as TGCGCCAGCGCGCAGGGGGCTATTTCTGGAAACACCATATATTTT. It translates to CASAQGAISGNTIYF. The chain couples TRBV5-1 to TRBJ1-3, with 8 bases identical to TRBD1. The CDR3 runs 15 residues. Germline trimming cut 7 bases from V and 1 base from J; bases unmatched to any gene: 7. Looked up from germline, CDR1 is SGHRS and CDR2 is YFSETQ.

The chain employs TRBV12-5 and TRBJ1-4; TRBD1 matches at 7 bases. V shed 1 base, J shed 15 bases, and the junction held 8 bases outside the gene matches. The germline V gene has CDR1 LGHNT and CDR2 FRNRAP. The CDR3 length is 13 residues. CDR3 residues: CASGLGGDRALFF. CDR3 coding DNA: TGTGCTAGTGGTTTGGGAGGAGACAGGGCCTTGTTTTTT.

The rearrangement joins TRBV4-1 to TRBJ1-5; a weak D match, TRBD1 (5 bases). Germline V gives CDR1 MGHRA, CDR2 YSYEKL. This CDR3 contains 15 residues. The V and J ends lost 2 bases and 8 bases respectively, with 16 bases between them. CDR3 sequence reads: CASSQILRGSEPQHF. The DNA of the CDR3 is TGCGCCAGCAGCCAAATATTAAGGGGTAGTGAGCCCCAGCATTTT.

In its sample, this clone was seen once. The chain recombines TRBV6-5 with TRBJ1-2; TRBD1 agrees at 10 bases. Germline V gene lookup returns CDR1 MNHEY and CDR2 SVGAGI. Trimming took 5 bases from V and 8 from J; bases not matched to a gene: 5. The CDR3 length is 13 residues. CDR3: CASSTRDRGGYTF. CDR3 DNA sequence: TGTGCCAGCAGTACCCGGGACAGGGGAGGCTACACCTTC.

The rearrangement joins TRBV27 to TRBJ2-5, with D possibly matching TRBD1 (5 bases). The CDR3 sequence is 14 residues long. CDR1 is MNHEY and CDR2 is SMNVEV in the germline V gene (reference sequence). Trimming removed 4 bases from V and 2 bases from J, with 11 bases in between. CDR3 in DNA: TGTGCCAGCAGTTACAGTAACAGGCAAGAGACCCAGTACTTC. Protein product: CASSYSNRQETQYF.

V is TRBV4-1 and J is TRBJ1-1; 8 bases agree with TRBD1. Germline V gene data show CDR1 as MGHRA and CDR2 as YSYEKL. Trimming cost V 4 bases and J 4 bases; bases outside gene matches: 5. This CDR3 has 14 residues. This chain's CDR3 is CASSPNTGGTEAFF. CDR3 DNA: TGCGCCAGCAGCCCGAATACAGGGGGCACTGAAGCTTTCTTT.

The J gene is TRBJ2-2, the V gene TRBV7-9; the D gene is possibly TRBD2 (5 bases). Germline V gene data show CDR1 as SEHNR and CDR2 as FQNEAQ (reference sequence). Between the trimmed V and J ends, which lost 0 bases and 6 bases, there was a span of 8 bases. CDR3 length: 14 amino acids. For the CDR3, the DNA is TGTGCCAGCAGCTTAGCGTGGGGAGCCGGGGAGCTGTTTTTT. Amino acid sequence: CASSLAWGAGELFF.